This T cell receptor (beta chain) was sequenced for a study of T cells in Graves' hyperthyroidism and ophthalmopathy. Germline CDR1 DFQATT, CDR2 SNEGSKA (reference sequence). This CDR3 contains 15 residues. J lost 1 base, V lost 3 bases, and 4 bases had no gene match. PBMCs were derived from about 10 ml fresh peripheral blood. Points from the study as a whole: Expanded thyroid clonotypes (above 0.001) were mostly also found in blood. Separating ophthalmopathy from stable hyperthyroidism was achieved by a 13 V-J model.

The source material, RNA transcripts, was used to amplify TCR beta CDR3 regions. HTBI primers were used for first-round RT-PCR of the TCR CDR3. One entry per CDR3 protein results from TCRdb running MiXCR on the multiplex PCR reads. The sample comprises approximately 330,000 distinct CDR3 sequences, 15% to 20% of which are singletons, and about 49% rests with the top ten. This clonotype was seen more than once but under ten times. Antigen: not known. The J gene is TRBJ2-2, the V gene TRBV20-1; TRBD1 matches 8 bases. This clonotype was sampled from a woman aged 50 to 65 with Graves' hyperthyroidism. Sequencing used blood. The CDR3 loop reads CSARGTGLNTGELFF. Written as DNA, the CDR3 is TGCAGTGCTAGGGGGACAGGTTTGAACACCGGGGAGCTGTTTTTT.